This T cell receptor (beta chain) appears in the sequencing data of a study of T cells in Graves' hyperthyroidism and ophthalmopathy (dated by TCRdb to the late 2010s). In the study overall: Peripheral blood samples were taken at the time of initial diagnosis, prior to any treatment. Once sampling was done, hyperthyroidism patients were given methimazole at a starting dose of 30 mg daily, whereas ophthalmopathy patients were given high-dose intravenous methylprednisolone. Prospective prediction of ophthalmopathy was tested in an independent validation cohort of some 19 hyperthyroidism patients and around 16 patients who later progressed to ophthalmopathy. The 85 to 100 discovery patients were randomly split 7:3 into training and test sets. To identify TCR V-J signatures that set the groups apart, the researchers used a discovery cohort of roughly 100 patients, made up of under 50 with Graves' ophthalmopathy and some 55 with stable Graves' hyperthyroidism. In addition, the study compared T-cell repertoires in thyroid tissue and in blood from 6 or 7 Graves' hyperthyroidism patients. TCR Vbeta CDR3 sequencing of some 140 peripheral blood samples (about 45 ophthalmopathy, 75 or so hyperthyroidism and around 17 progressor patients) is reported in the paper. Broader findings and caveats from the paper: During validation, the model predicted progression to ophthalmopathy a median of about 6.5 months ahead of onset, with approximately 70% sensitivity and under 85% specificity. A 13 V-J signature model separated ophthalmopathy from stable hyperthyroidism, with around 88% sensitivity and roughly 81% specificity in cross-validation and 80%/75% in testing. Most expanded thyroid clonotypes (frequency above 0.001) were also detected in blood, suggesting blood repertoires may reflect thyroid immune responses. Sample size was not statistically predetermined, and investigators were not blinded to group allocation.

The TCR beta CDR3 regions were amplified from RNA transcripts. The first round of RT-PCR for the TCR CDR3 was performed with the HTBI primer set and the Qiagen OneStep RT-PCR kit. A second multiplex PCR round built the libraries, followed by size selection and purification. Libraries were sequenced paired-end with 100 bp reads on an Illumina HiSeq2000. The study's processing was this. SOAPnuke was used to process the raw data, throwing out any read that contained adapters or uncalled bases, had a mean Phred below 15, or lacked an exact constant-primer or identifier match. High-quality paired reads were merged using COPE v1.2.5, and each unique nucleotide sequence was defined as a clonotype. MiTCR v1.1 was used to align the clonotypes against IMGT TRBV, TRBD and TRBJ reference segments. The analysis was restricted to V-J combinations with a frequency above 0.0001, which together covered roughly 99% of the repertoires. The TCS score was defined as F50 (clonal expansion) divided by E x V (chaos), with BLOSUM62-based TCRdist calculated between CDR3 peptides within each V-J. Welch's t-statistics and random forest reduced just over 500 V-J features to 13, which were used in a naive Bayes classifier (R e1071). TCRdb reworked the public reads: Q25 trimming with fastp, MiXCR clone assembly, productive beta chains retained. Merged by CDR3 protein, the rows form single entries marked with the most common genes and DNA. TCRdb's processing, not the authors' own work, is the source of the V and J calls. Here the sample has over 550,000 distinct CDR3 sequences; over 15% occur a single time. The ten largest clones add up to about 17% of the sample.

To note about this clonotype: The antigen it recognizes is unknown. No per-base quality is available; no much larger clone lies one base away.

V lost 2 bases and J lost 2 bases, and the count of bases not matched to a germline gene is 8. From a lookup of the germline V gene, CDR1 and CDR2 are KGHSH and LQKENI. The cysteine opens and the phenylalanine closes a CDR3 of 16 amino acids. Of all the DNA, just the CDR3 is kept, 48 bases in frame from base 1. A patient counted as having stable Graves' hyperthyroidism if no progression to ophthalmopathy occurred over 18 months of follow-up. Hyperthyroidism patients were newly diagnosed, had a disease duration of under 2 months, and were aged 18 to 65 years. Any patient with an uncontrolled infection, another autoimmune disease, pregnancy or lactation was excluded. Clinical symptoms, serum thyroxine and TRAb, thyroid ultrasound, and orbital computed tomography formed the basis for the diagnoses. PBMCs were separated from over 9 ml of fresh peripheral blood using Ficoll-Paque density gradient centrifugation. Total RNA was extracted using Trizol reagent, and RNA quality was assessed on an Agilent 2100 Bioanalyzer.

The receptor was isolated from a woman younger than 35 with Graves' hyperthyroidism. This chain is built from TRBV18 and TRBJ1-2; 7 bases in between match TRBD1. The sequenced material came from blood. The CDR3 has the sequence CASSPLSEQGNYGYTF. The DNA sequence reads TGTGCCAGCTCACCATTGAGCGAACAGGGGAACTATGGCTACACCTTC.